This is a list of T cell receptor beta chains from one sample in a study of CD8+ T cells in alopecia areata. Assay: immunoSEQ multiplex PCR; the TCRdb copy retains only in-frame clones and omits some. The table has 200,000 or so clones, more than 45% seen once. This material consisted of CD4+ T cells sorted from blood, taken at week 24, from a patient treated with tofacitinib. The receptors shown here come from a human donor with alopecia areata. Each CDR3 is given with its conserved first and last residue. The order of the fields is clone size, V gene, CDR3 protein. Clone size, where shown, is once, few, many, or a class for clones that have expanded.

abundance: NA
v_gene: TRBV27
CDR3aa: CASSLDILGNIQYF

abundance: once
v_gene: TRBV5-4
CDR3aa: CASSTGTSSPLTDTQYF

abundance: NA
v_gene: TRBV7-2
CDR3aa: CAGTGKRSRGYTF

abundance: NA
v_gene: TRBV5-1
CDR3aa: CASSLNRRGESTDTQYF

abundance: few
v_gene: TRBV5-4
CDR3aa: CASSPGTTNYGYTF

abundance: NA
v_gene: TRBV5-1
CDR3aa: CASSLTGSRNQPQHF

abundance: once
v_gene: TRBV5-4
CDR3aa: CASSLRQAETQYF

abundance: NA
v_gene: TRBV30
CDR3aa: CAWSLSNTEAFF

abundance: NA
v_gene: TRBV2
CDR3aa: CASSETGGGVPYEQYF

abundance: NA
v_gene: TRBV30
CDR3aa: CAWGTRNEQYF

abundance: NA
v_gene: TRBV11-2
CDR3aa: CASSLSGGDEQFF

abundance: few
v_gene: TRBV29-1
CDR3aa: CSVNGQGAAPSGYTF

abundance: NA
v_gene: TRBV5-1
CDR3aa: CASNPAAGVGYEQYF

abundance: NA
v_gene: TRBV7-2
CDR3aa: CASSPQRGAQETQYF

abundance: NA
v_gene: TRBV7-9
CDR3aa: CASSFPPDGVSTEAFF

abundance: NA
v_gene: TRBV4-3
CDR3aa: CASSQDLGPQHF

abundance: few
v_gene: TRBV28
CDR3aa: CASSTPGTSGRAVGETQYF

abundance: NA
v_gene: TRBV4-1
CDR3aa: CASSFRDRATEAFF

abundance: few
v_gene: TRBV4-3
CDR3aa: CASSQDDRSSTEQYF

abundance: NA
v_gene: TRBV15
CDR3aa: CATSRHGLAGGDEQFF

abundance: NA
v_gene: TRBV2
CDR3aa: CASSAQAQETQYF

abundance: few
v_gene: TRBV5-6
CDR3aa: CACSRYNEQFF

abundance: NA
v_gene: TRBV9
CDR3aa: CASSALGGVEEQYF

abundance: NA
v_gene: TRBV30
CDR3aa: CAWSPIEPPGELFF

abundance: NA
v_gene: TRBV5-5
CDR3aa: CASSSGTTLYEQYF

abundance: once
v_gene: TRBV7-2
CDR3aa: CASSTVTGYTEAFF

abundance: NA
v_gene: TRBV6-5
CDR3aa: CATLRTTGDKDGYTF

abundance: few
v_gene: TRBV6-5
CDR3aa: CASSTGRMNTEAFF

abundance: NA
v_gene: TRBV9
CDR3aa: CASRPGGLYSGNTIYF

abundance: NA
v_gene: TRBV30
CDR3aa: CAFYRARTGELFF

abundance: NA
v_gene: TRBV4-1
CDR3aa: CASSQEGGAGNQPQHF

abundance: NA
v_gene: TRBV10-3
CDR3aa: CAITPYNYGYTF

abundance: NA
v_gene: TRBV18
CDR3aa: CASSPLISGSSGANVLTF

abundance: NA
v_gene: TRBV6-6
CDR3aa: CASSNRDTEAFF

abundance: few
v_gene: TRBV25-1
CDR3aa: CASSESGGGYTF

abundance: NA
v_gene: TRBV7-9
CDR3aa: CASSPLREQFF

abundance: NA
v_gene: TRBV2
CDR3aa: CASRPLAGGQETQYF

abundance: once
v_gene: TRBV19
CDR3aa: CASSIRTVVNYGYTF

abundance: NA
v_gene: TRBV15
CDR3aa: CATSRSPRVEDEAFF

abundance: NA
v_gene: TRBV7-3
CDR3aa: CASSLGLSTNEQFF

abundance: NA
v_gene: TRBV9
CDR3aa: CASSKQGTGANVLTF

abundance: NA
v_gene: TRBV19
CDR3aa: CASTPHSYGYTF

abundance: NA
v_gene: TRBV4-1
CDR3aa: CASSQETLYEQYF

abundance: few
v_gene: TRBV9
CDR3aa: CASSALADSYNEQFF

abundance: few
v_gene: TRBV30
CDR3aa: CAWKKAGAREGGNEQFF

abundance: few
v_gene: TRBV7-2
CDR3aa: CASSPFRADEQYF

abundance: NA
v_gene: TRBV13
CDR3aa: CASSLQGAIYGYTF

abundance: NA
v_gene: TRBV27
CDR3aa: CASSYWGGTDTQYF

abundance: NA
v_gene: TRBV7-2
CDR3aa: CASSPVWGYEQYF

abundance: NA
v_gene: TRBV30
CDR3aa: CAWSYRVSTDTQYF

abundance: NA
v_gene: TRBV5-1
CDR3aa: CASRGLAVYQETQYF

abundance: NA
v_gene: TRBV11-2
CDR3aa: CASSFEGPPRDTQYF

abundance: few
v_gene: TRBV29-1
CDR3aa: CSVETRGTGNTIYF

abundance: NA
v_gene: TRBV4-3
CDR3aa: CASSQEGLGSPLHF